This TCR beta chain was profiled in a study of cytomegalovirus exposure and HLA in healthy donors. Study overall: In an earlier analysis, 95 million to 140 million unique TCR beta sequences were found from 150 million to 200 million T cells.

The CDR3 totals 18 residues. The germline V gene has CDR1 SGHRS and CDR2 YFSETQ. Trimming removed 0 bases from V and 1 base from J; junction bases left unmatched: 10. Study results and caveats: Some highly shared sequence variants likely arose as a pipeline artifact.

A remark on this clone: Its target is unknown.

PCR was performed using 60 Vbeta and 13 Jbeta primers. In the authors' workflow: Counted up in a later analysis, unique TCR beta chains came to about 80 million, with around 11 million shared. Repertoires were generated with immunoSEQ multiplex PCR, while TCRdb's copy carries only in-frame clones and drops some. Clone size and V and J calls were adopted from that table, with D and trimming inferred from the DNA. The repertoire includes about 110,000 clones, around two thirds of them detected once, and less than 4.5% sits in the top ten. This receptor was identified in a man in his thirties or forties in good health and CMV-seropositive. The sequenced material came from PBMCs. V and J are TRBV5-1 and TRBJ2-1, with 7 bases identical to TRBD1. In DNA form, the CDR3 reads TGCGCCAGCAGCTTGGATCTCGGGACAGATCCGTCCTACAATGAGCAGTTCTTC. Translating gives CASSLDLGTDPSYNEQFF.